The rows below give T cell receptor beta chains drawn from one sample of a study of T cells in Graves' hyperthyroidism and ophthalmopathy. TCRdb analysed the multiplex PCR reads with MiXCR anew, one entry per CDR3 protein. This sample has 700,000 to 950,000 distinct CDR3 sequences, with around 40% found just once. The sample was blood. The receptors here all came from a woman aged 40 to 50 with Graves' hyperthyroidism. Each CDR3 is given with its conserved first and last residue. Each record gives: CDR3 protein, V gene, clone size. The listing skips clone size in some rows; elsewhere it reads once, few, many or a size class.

CDR3 protein: CTSETGAMNTEAFF
V gene: TRBV29-1
clone size: many

CDR3 protein: CASSWPDSPLHF
V gene: TRBV5-6
clone size: many

CDR3 protein: CSAEGGTGPNYGYTF
V gene: TRBV29-1
clone size: many

CDR3 protein: CAISETRQGLYGYTF
V gene: TRBV10-3
clone size: many

CDR3 protein: CASSPYYGYTF
V gene: TRBV7-3
clone size: -

CDR3 protein: CASSLVDRGDGYTF
V gene: TRBV28
clone size: -

CDR3 protein: CASNSGGLGANVLTF
V gene: TRBV7-8
clone size: -

CDR3 protein: CASSQDLVYEQYF
V gene: TRBV4-3
clone size: many

CDR3 protein: CASSKGQYNSNQPQHF
V gene: TRBV6-1
clone size: -

CDR3 protein: CASRLNSGNTIYF
V gene: TRBV7-9
clone size: many

CDR3 protein: CASSYELNRGMDTEAFF
V gene: TRBV6-6
clone size: -

CDR3 protein: CATHPRWKAGNTIYF
V gene: TRBV19
clone size: many

CDR3 protein: CASSPESGQGYEQYF
V gene: TRBV18
clone size: -

CDR3 protein: CASSPGEGVLHF
V gene: TRBV7-2
clone size: -

CDR3 protein: CASTYGGGDGYGYTF
V gene: TRBV7-9
clone size: -

CDR3 protein: CSVAPGELFF
V gene: TRBV29-1
clone size: once

CDR3 protein: CASSEPGGTGAEAFF
V gene: TRBV25-1
clone size: many

CDR3 protein: CASSYFTGRETQYF
V gene: TRBV12-3/TRBV12-4
clone size: few

CDR3 protein: CSVETEQATSWANVLTF
V gene: TRBV29-1
clone size: -

CDR3 protein: CASSLANHYGYTF
V gene: TRBV7-9
clone size: -

CDR3 protein: CASSQDSAGALYSSGANVLTF
V gene: TRBV11-2
clone size: -

CDR3 protein: CAISDRQTSDYTDTQYF
V gene: TRBV10-3
clone size: -

CDR3 protein: CASSLEAATDQPQHF
V gene: TRBV7-2
clone size: -

CDR3 protein: CSASSGTANSPLHF
V gene: TRBV20-1
clone size: -

CDR3 protein: CASSLYPLKETQYF
V gene: TRBV6-5
clone size: -

CDR3 protein: CASGLFPFF
V gene: TRBV12-5
clone size: few

CDR3 protein: CASSLWSGFEAFF
V gene: TRBV25-1
clone size: once

CDR3 protein: CASSRRDSNTEAFF
V gene: TRBV27
clone size: -

CDR3 protein: CATSGVTVDQPQHF
V gene: TRBV24-1
clone size: many

CDR3 protein: CASKPGQGDLQPQHF
V gene: TRBV10-2
clone size: -

CDR3 protein: CASSHGASGGHGETQYF
V gene: TRBV4-3
clone size: -

CDR3 protein: CASSPRAGPVDIYEQYF
V gene: TRBV6-2/TRBV6-3
clone size: few

CDR3 protein: CASSEGVQETQYF
V gene: TRBV10-1
clone size: many

CDR3 protein: CASSPGLVGTIYF
V gene: TRBV27
clone size: -

CDR3 protein: CASSSLAGKSYEQYF
V gene: TRBV6-1
clone size: few

CDR3 protein: CASSPGTGVPGSGANVLTF
V gene: TRBV7-9
clone size: many

CDR3 protein: CASSLYTSGVFYEQYF
V gene: TRBV4-2
clone size: few

CDR3 protein: CATSYSQYEQYF
V gene: TRBV24-1
clone size: -

CDR3 protein: CASSANSQVKETQYF
V gene: TRBV6-5
clone size: few

CDR3 protein: CAIRSDRGSYTEAFF
V gene: TRBV10-3
clone size: many

CDR3 protein: CASSPRTGSEKLFF
V gene: TRBV14
clone size: many

CDR3 protein: CASSFRWGSPLHF
V gene: TRBV12-3/TRBV12-4
clone size: many

CDR3 protein: CASIKVLEDPGQRPYEQYF
V gene: TRBV19
clone size: many

CDR3 protein: CASSVAQGNTGAFF
V gene: TRBV10-2
clone size: -

CDR3 protein: CATSRGWESPANYGYTF
V gene: TRBV15
clone size: many

CDR3 protein: CATSTLDSEAFF
V gene: TRBV15
clone size: many

CDR3 protein: CASSLKTTSPLGYTF
V gene: TRBV12-3/TRBV12-4
clone size: -

CDR3 protein: CASRTPGTGSYEQYF
V gene: TRBV6-5
clone size: few

CDR3 protein: CSASVWDRGRDEQYF
V gene: TRBV20-1
clone size: few

CDR3 protein: CASSYSLWSLSDEGGANVLTF
V gene: TRBV6-6
clone size: few

CDR3 protein: CASSGSLSREQYF
V gene: TRBV19
clone size: -